The sequence of this TCR beta chain was determined in a study of shared clonotypes between healthy human individuals. A remark on this clone: The antigen is not known. The identical CDR3 is also encoded by other nucleotide sequences in the sample.

Study-wide results and caveats: A few donors showed sharing of about 4.7% of naive CD4 clonotypes.

This CDR3 has 11 amino acids. V lost 6 bases and J 5 bases, leaving 7 bases between the germline ends. Germline CDR1 is SQVTM and CDR2 is ANQGSEA. Naive CD8 cells lacked CD45RO, underwent positive selection for CCR7 and left out terminally differentiated effector memory CD45RA+ cells. Healthy HIV-negative adults without recent acute infections or vaccinations served as donors. Clones were read by immunoSEQ multiplex PCR, and TCRdb kept only the in-frame ones, dropping some. The sample comprises around 2,000,000 clones, less than 95% of which are singletons, and roughly 1% rests with the top ten. The sample consisted of naive CD8+ T cells sorted from blood. The V call is TRBV29-1, the J call TRBJ2-2, with D uncertain. This clonotype was sampled from a man aged 18 to 29 in good health. The CDR3 DNA sequence: TGCAGCGTACAGATTACCGGGGAGCTGTTTTTT. This encodes CSVQITGELFF.